Given below is one T cell receptor (beta chain) in context. Trimming stripped 4 bases from V and 3 bases from J, with 9 bases between. The length of the CDR3 is 13 residues. Germline CDR1 SNHLY, CDR2 FYNNEI. This table comes from immunoSEQ multiplex PCR, and its TCRdb copy is limited to in-frame clones, with some not included. The table lists more than 70,000 clones, about 92% of them singletons. This record belongs to a study of technical replicates of blood from a handful of donors. Sample: T cells isolated from PBMCs. The TCR originated in a human donor in good health. The V call is TRBV2, the J call TRBJ1-2; possible D gene TRBD1, 6 bases. CDR3 DNA sequence: TGTGCCAGCAGTGTACAGGGCTACTATGGCTACACCTTC. Translated, it gives CASSVQGYYGYTF. Looking up the rest from reference TRBV2 and TRBJ1-2 gives the full variable domain: EPEVTQTPSHQVTQMGQEVILRCVPISNHLYFYWYRQILGQKVEFLVSFYNNEISEKSEIFDDQFSVERPDGSNFTLKIRSTKLEDSAMYFCASSVQGYYGYTFGSGTRLTVV.